Listed below are T cell receptor beta chains from one sample, sequenced in a study of response to subunit inactivated influenza vaccine. In TCRdb, the RT-PCR reads were re-called with MiXCR into one record per CDR3 protein. The sample records 280,000 or so distinct CDR3 sequences, roughly 22% being singletons. Here the sequenced sample was PBMCs from blood, taken 21 months after vaccination. These receptors all stem from a man between 50 and 75 years old who received an inactivated influenza vaccine. Both conserved end residues are part of each CDR3. A D gene is named only where the DNA matches it firmly. Size tells how often a clone was seen (once, few, many) or the class of an expanded clone, and some rows leave it out.

J gene,V gene,clone size,D gene,CDR3 DNA,CDR3 protein
TRBJ2-7,TRBV3-1,.,.,TGTGCCAGCAGCCAAAAGGGGACCACCGCCTACGAGCAGTACTTC,CASSQKGTTAYEQYF
TRBJ2-5,TRBV12-3/TRBV12-4,.,.,TGTGCCAGCAGGGGACCAGGGGTCGGCTCGCAAGAGACCCAGTACTTC,CASRGPGVGSQETQYF
TRBJ2-7,TRBV20-1,.,.,TGCAGTGCTAGGGTCCCGGTAGGGGGGAGCGAGCAGTACTTC,CSARVPVGGSEQYF
TRBJ1-5,TRBV7-2,few,TRBD1,TGTGCCAGCAGCTTTATGACAGGGGCGCCGAATCAGCCCCAGCATTTT,CASSFMTGAPNQPQHF
TRBJ1-2,TRBV7-9,.,TRBD1,TGTGCCAGCAGCTTAGACAGGGGGAGGCGACTGGAGCGCTGCTACACCTTC,CASSLDRGRRLERCYTF
TRBJ2-2,TRBV4-1,few,TRBD1,TGCGCCAGCAGCCTACGGACAGGGGAGAACACCGGGGAGCTGTTTTTT,CASSLRTGENTGELFF
TRBJ1-1,TRBV6-2/TRBV6-3,many,.,TGTGCCAGCAGTTACAGTCCGCCTGAAGCTTTCTTT,CASSYSPPEAFF
TRBJ2-2,TRBV10-2,.,.,TGCGCCAGCAGTCGAGGGGCAGGGGTCAACACCGGGGAGCTGTTTTTT,CASSRGAGVNTGELFF
TRBJ1-5,TRBV4-3,few,.,TGCGCCAGCAGTCCCGGACATAGCGGCCAGCCCCAGCATTTT,CASSPGHSGQPQHF
TRBJ1-6,TRBV4-3,few,.,TGCGCCAGCAGCCAACAAAGCGGAGAACATTCACCCCTCCACTTT,CASSQQSGEHSPLHF
TRBJ2-7,TRBV29-1,few,.,TGCAGCGTCGCCACAAAACGCACCTACGAGCAGTACTTC,CSVATKRTYEQYF
TRBJ1-5,TRBV5-5,many,.,TGTGCCAGCAGCTTCCGGGGGACGGGCAATCAGCCCCAGCATTTT,CASSFRGTGNQPQHF
TRBJ2-1,TRBV12-3/TRBV12-4,.,TRBD2,TGTGCCAGCGAATCTAGCGGGGGGTACAATGAGCAGTTCTTC,CASESSGGYNEQFF
TRBJ1-5,TRBV6-2/TRBV6-3,few,.,TGTGCCAGCAGTTACTCGAGGGGGAATGGTCAGCCCCAGCATTTT,CASSYSRGNGQPQHF
TRBJ2-2,TRBV10-3,.,TRBD1,TGTGCCATTATGGGACAGGGAGCCGGGGAGCTGTTTTTT,CAIMGQGAGELFF
TRBJ2-3,TRBV2,.,.,TGTGCCAGCAGTAAAAAGAGAAGGGGGGTTGTTAGCACAGATACGCAGTATTTT,CASSKKRRGVVSTDTQYF
TRBJ1-2,TRBV7-2,few,.,TGTGCCAGCAGCTCCCCCGTAGTGGGGAACTATGGCTACACCTTC,CASSSPVVGNYGYTF
TRBJ1-3,TRBV4-1,few,.,TGCGCCAGCAGCCAAGGGGGGGGGGCTGGAAACACCATATATTTT,CASSQGGGAGNTIYF
TRBJ1-1,TRBV15,.,.,TGTGCCACCAGCAGGGGCTTATACACTCAGGCTGAAGCTTTCTTT,CATSRGLYTQAEAFF
TRBJ1-1,TRBV7-2,few,TRBD1,TGTGCCAGCAGCTTAAAAGGGACAGGGAGGGGCACTGAAGCTTTCTTT,CASSLKGTGRGTEAFF
TRBJ2-3,TRBV15,few,TRBD2,TGTGCCACCAGCAGAGGTCTAGCGGGGGTCACAGATACGCAGTATTTT,CATSRGLAGVTDTQYF
TRBJ1-2,TRBV11-2,few,.,TGTGCCAGCAGCTTCGGAGTCTATGGCTACACCTTC,CASSFGVYGYTF
TRBJ2-1,TRBV29-1,many,TRBD2,TGCAGCGTTGAAGGGATAGCGGGACTGGATGAGCAGTTCTTC,CSVEGIAGLDEQFF
TRBJ2-5,TRBV10-1,.,TRBD1,TGCGCCAGCAGCCGGGACAGCAACTTCCAAGAGACCCAGTACTTC,CASSRDSNFQETQYF
TRBJ2-1,TRBV5-1,few,TRBD1,TGCGCCAGCAGGGATCCGGGACAGGGGGCATATGAGCAGTTCTTC,CASRDPGQGAYEQFF
TRBJ1-5,TRBV10-2,few,TRBD1,TGCGCCAGCAGTGAACAGGGGGGTCAGCCCCAGCATTTT,CASSEQGGQPQHF
TRBJ1-1,TRBV5-1,.,.,TGCGCCAGCAGTCCGGTCAGTCTGAACACTGAAGCTTTCTTT,CASSPVSLNTEAFF
TRBJ2-1,TRBV7-9,.,TRBD2,TGTGCCAGCAGCTTAGGACCGGGACTAGCGGGGGCTGGTGAGCAGTTCTTC,CASSLGPGLAGAGEQFF
TRBJ1-5,TRBV5-6,many,.,TGTGCCAGCAGCTCGTCTACCAGCAATCAGCCCCAGCATTTT,CASSSSTSNQPQHF
TRBJ2-3,TRBV7-9,few,.,TGTGCCAGCAGCTCATCAGAGTCAGATACGCAGTATTTT,CASSSSESDTQYF
TRBJ2-7,TRBV9,.,TRBD1,TGTGCCAGCAGCGCGCCGGGACAGGGGGCGTCCGAGCAGTACTTC,CASSAPGQGASEQYF
TRBJ1-5,TRBV6-2/TRBV6-3,few,.,TGTGCCAGCAGAAGACACGGTAACAATCAGCCCCAGCATTTT,CASRRHGNNQPQHF
TRBJ1-1,TRBV7-2,many,.,TGTGCCAGCAGCTTAGTGGCAGGGGCCAACACTGAAGCTTTCTTT,CASSLVAGANTEAFF
TRBJ2-2,TRBV5-1,few,.,TGCGCCAGCAGCTCCTTAGGGGGAACCGGGGAGCTGTTTTTT,CASSSLGGTGELFF
TRBJ2-1,TRBV20-1,.,TRBD2,TGCAGTGCTAGGGGACTAGCGGGAGGGAATGAGCAGTTCTTC,CSARGLAGGNEQFF
TRBJ2-3,TRBV28,.,TRBD2,TGTGCCAGCAGTTCCTCCGGACTAGCGAGCACAGATACGCAGTATTTT,CASSSSGLASTDTQYF
TRBJ1-2,TRBV29-1,few,.,TGCAGCGTTGAAGGACGAAACTATGGCTACACCTTC,CSVEGRNYGYTF
TRBJ1-5,TRBV20-1,.,.,TGCAGTGCTAGAATCGTAGGGGAAGACAATCAGCCCCAGCATTTT,CSARIVGEDNQPQHF
TRBJ2-5,TRBV20-1,many,.,TGCAGTGGGAGGGTATACCAAGAGACCCAGTACTTC,CSGRVYQETQYF
TRBJ2-3,TRBV6-5,.,.,TGTGCCAGCAGTTACTCGGTCTCAGCTTTTACAGATACGCAGTATTTT,CASSYSVSAFTDTQYF
TRBJ2-5,TRBV28,.,.,TGTGCCAGCACCCCGGCGGGGTATGAGACCCAGTACTTC,CASTPAGYETQYF
TRBJ2-7,TRBV27,.,TRBD2,TGTGCCAGCAGTCCCGTGGGACTAGCGGGAGCACCCTACGAGCAGTACTTC,CASSPVGLAGAPYEQYF